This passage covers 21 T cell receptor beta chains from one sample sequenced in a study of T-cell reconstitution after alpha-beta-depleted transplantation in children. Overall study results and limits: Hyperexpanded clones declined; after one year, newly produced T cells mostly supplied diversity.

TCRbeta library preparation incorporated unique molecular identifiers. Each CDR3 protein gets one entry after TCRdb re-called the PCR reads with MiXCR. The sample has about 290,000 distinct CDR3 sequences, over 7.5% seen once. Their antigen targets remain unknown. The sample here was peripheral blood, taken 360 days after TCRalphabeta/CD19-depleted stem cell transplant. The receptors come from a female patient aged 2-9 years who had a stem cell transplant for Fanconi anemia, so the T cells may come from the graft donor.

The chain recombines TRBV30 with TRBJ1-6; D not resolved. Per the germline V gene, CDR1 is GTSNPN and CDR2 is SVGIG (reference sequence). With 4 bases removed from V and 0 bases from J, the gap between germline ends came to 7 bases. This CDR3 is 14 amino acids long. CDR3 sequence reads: CAWTTDSYNSPLHF. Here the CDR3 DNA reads TGTGCCTGGACGACGGACTCCTATAATTCACCCCTCCACTTT.

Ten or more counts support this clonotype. The CDR3: CATSSTEMNTGELFF. The CDR3, as DNA: TGTGCCACCAGCTCGACCGAGATGAACACCGGGGAGCTGTTTTTT. J is TRBJ2-2 and V is TRBV24-1; D is uncertain. V was pared by 7 bases and J by 1 base, with 12 bases between. This CDR3 has 15 amino acids. Germline V CDR1 and CDR2: KGHDR, SFDVKD.

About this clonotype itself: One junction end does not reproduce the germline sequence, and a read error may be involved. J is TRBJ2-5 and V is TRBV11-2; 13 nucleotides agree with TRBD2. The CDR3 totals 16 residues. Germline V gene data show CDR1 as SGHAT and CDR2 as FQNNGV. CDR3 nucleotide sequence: TGTGCCGGCAGCTTGGGGACTAGCGGGGACGAAGAGACCCAGTACTTC. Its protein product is CAGSLGTSGDEETQYF.

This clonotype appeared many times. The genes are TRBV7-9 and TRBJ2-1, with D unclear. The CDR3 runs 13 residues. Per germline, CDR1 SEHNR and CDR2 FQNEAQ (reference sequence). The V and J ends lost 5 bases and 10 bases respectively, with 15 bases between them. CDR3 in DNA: TGTGCCAGCAGCCAAAGTGTCGCCAGGGAGCAGTTCTTC. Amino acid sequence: CASSQSVAREQFF.

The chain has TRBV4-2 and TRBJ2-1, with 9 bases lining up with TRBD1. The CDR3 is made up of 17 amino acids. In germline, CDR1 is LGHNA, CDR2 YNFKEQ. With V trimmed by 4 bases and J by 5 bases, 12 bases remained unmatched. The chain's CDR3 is CASSRYRTGVQNNEQFF. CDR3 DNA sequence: TGTGCCAGCAGCCGATACCGGACAGGGGTGCAAAACAATGAGCAGTTCTTC.

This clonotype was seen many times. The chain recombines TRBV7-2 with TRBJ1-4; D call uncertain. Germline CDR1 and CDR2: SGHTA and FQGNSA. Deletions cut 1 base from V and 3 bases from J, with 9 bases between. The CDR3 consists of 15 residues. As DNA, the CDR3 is TGTGCCAGCAGCTTAGTGGGCAGGCCTAATGAAAAACTGTTTTTT. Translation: CASSLVGRPNEKLFF.

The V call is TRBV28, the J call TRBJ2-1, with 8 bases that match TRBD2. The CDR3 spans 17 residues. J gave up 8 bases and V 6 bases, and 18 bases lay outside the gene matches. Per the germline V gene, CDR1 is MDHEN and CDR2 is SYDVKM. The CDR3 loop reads CASSEPPGGAGIDEQFF. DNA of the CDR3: TGTGCCAGCAGCGAACCCCCCGGGGGGGCCGGTATCGATGAGCAGTTCTTC.

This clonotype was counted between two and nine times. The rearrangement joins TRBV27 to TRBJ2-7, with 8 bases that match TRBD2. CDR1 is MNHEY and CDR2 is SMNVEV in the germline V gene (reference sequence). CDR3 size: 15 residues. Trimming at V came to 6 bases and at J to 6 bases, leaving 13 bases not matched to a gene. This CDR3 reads CASSILAGSAGEQYF. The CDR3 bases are TGTGCCAGCAGCATTCTAGCGGGCTCAGCGGGCGAGCAGTACTTC.

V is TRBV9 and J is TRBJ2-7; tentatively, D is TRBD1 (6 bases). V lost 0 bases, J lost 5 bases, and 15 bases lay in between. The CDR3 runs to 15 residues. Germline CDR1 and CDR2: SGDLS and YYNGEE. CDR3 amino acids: CASSVVGGTLDEQYF. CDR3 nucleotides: TGTGCCAGCAGCGTAGTTGGGGGCACCCTGGACGAGCAGTACTTC.

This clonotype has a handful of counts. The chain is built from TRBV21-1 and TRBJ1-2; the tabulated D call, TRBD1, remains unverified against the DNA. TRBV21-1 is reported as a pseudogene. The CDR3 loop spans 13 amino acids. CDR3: CASSRPGQGGYTF. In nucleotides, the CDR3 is TGTGCCAGCAGCAGACCGGGACAGGGTGGATACACCTTC.

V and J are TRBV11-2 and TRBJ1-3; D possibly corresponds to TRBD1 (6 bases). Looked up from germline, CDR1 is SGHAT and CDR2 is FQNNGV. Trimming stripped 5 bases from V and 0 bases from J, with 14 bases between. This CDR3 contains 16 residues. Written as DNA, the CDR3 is TGTGCCAGCAGCCCTTCAGGGGCGAACTCTGGAAACACCATATATTTT. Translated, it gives CASSPSGANSGNTIYF.

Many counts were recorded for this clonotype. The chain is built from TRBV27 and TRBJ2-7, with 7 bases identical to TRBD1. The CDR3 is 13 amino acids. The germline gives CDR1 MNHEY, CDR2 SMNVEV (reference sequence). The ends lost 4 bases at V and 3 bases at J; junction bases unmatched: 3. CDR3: CASSYAGGYEQYF. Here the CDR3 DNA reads TGTGCCAGCAGTTACGCAGGGGGCTACGAGCAGTACTTC.

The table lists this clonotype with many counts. The CDR3 protein is CASSVEGGGNGIQETQYF. In DNA, the CDR3 is TGTGCCAGCAGCGTAGAAGGAGGAGGGAATGGGATCCAAGAGACCCAGTACTTC. The chain employs TRBV9 and TRBJ2-5; TRBD2 is a possible D gene (6 bases). The CDR3 loop spans 18 amino acids. Germline V CDR1 and CDR2: SGDLS, YYNGEE. The V end lost 0 bases, the J end lost 1 base, and 19 bases lay between the germline ends. Variable domain in full (rest from reference TRBV9 and TRBJ2-5): DSGVTQTPKHLITATGQRVTLRCSPRSGDLSVYWYQQSLDQGLQFLIQYYNGEERAKGNILERFSAQQFPDLHSELNLSSLELGDSALYFCASSVEGGGNGIQETQYFGPGTRLLVL.

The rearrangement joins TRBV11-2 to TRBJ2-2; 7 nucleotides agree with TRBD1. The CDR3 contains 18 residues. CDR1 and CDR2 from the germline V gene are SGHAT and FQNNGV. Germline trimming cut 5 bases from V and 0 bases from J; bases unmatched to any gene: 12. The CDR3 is CASSVYRDSLPNTGELFF. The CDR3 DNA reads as TGTGCCAGCAGCGTCTACCGGGACAGCCTTCCGAACACCGGGGAGCTGTTTTTT.

CDR3 region: CASSVGEGYRAYEQYF. For the CDR3, the DNA is TGTGCCAGCAGCGTAGGAGAAGGCTATAGGGCCTACGAGCAGTACTTC. V and J are TRBV9 and TRBJ2-7; D is ambiguous. CDR1 is SGDLS, CDR2 YYNGEE, per germline. This CDR3 spans 16 amino acids. Trimming took 0 bases from V and 2 from J, leaving 15 bases between them.

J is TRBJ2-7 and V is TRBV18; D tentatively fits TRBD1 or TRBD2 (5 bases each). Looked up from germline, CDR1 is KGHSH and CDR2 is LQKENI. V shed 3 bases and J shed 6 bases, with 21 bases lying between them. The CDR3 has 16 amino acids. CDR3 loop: CASSPRGAVSSSEQYF. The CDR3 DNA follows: TGTGCCAGCTCACCCCGAGGGGCAGTCTCAAGTAGCGAGCAGTACTTC.

CDR3: CASSPRTDDGYTF. The CDR3 nucleotides are TGTGCCAGCTCACCAAGGACGGACGATGGCTACACCTTC. The chain employs TRBV18 and TRBJ1-2, with D uncertain. The CDR3 runs 13 residues. Trimming left V 2 bases short and J 6 bases short, with 10 bases between. From germline, CDR1 is KGHSH and CDR2 LQKENI. The variable domain in full, with the rest retrieved from reference TRBV18 and TRBJ1-2, is NAGVMQNPRHLVRRRGQEARLRCSPMKGHSHVYWYRQLPEEGLKFMVYLQKENIIDESGMPKERFSAEFPKEGPSILRIQQVVRGDSAAYFCASSPRTDDGYTFGSGTRLTVV.

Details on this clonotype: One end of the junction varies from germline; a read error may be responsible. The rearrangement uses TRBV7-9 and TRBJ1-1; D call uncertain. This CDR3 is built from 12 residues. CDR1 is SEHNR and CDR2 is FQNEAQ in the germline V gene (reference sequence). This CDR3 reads CASSFKNSEAFF. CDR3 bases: TGTGCCAGCAGCTTCAAGAACTCTGAAGCTTTCTTT.

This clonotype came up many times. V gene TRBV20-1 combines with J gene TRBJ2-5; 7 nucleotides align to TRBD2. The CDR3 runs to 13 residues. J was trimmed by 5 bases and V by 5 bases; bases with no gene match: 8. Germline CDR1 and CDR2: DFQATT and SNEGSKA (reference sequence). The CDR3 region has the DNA TGCAGTGCTGCAAGACTAGCCGAGGAGACCCAGTACTTC. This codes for CSAARLAEETQYF.

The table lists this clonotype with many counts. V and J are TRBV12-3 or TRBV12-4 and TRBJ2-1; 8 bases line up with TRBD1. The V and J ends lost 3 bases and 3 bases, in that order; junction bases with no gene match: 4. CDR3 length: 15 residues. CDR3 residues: CASSLDGTGYNEQFF. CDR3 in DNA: TGTGCCAGCAGTTTGGACGGGACAGGCTACAATGAGCAGTTCTTC.

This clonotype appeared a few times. CDR3 amino acids: CASSQPPPRDRGESYNEQFF. CDR3 coding DNA: TGTGCCAGCAGCCAACCCCCACCCAGGGACAGGGGGGAATCCTACAATGAGCAGTTCTTC. V gene TRBV3-1 combines with J gene TRBJ2-1, with 11 bases aligning to TRBD1. With V trimmed by 2 bases and J by 1 base, 13 bases remained unmatched. Germline-derived CDR1 and CDR2 are LGHDT and YNNKEL (reference sequence). This CDR3 region has 20 residues.